This section outlines one TCR beta chain sequence together with its context. Its antigen is currently unknown. Other nucleotide sequences from this sample produce the same CDR3. Sequencing was performed with immunoSEQ multiplex PCR; in TCRdb, only in-frame clones are kept and a portion is missing. The repertoire holds approximately 1,500,000 clones, roughly 96% seen once, with roughly 1.2% in the top ten. These data are taken from a study of shared clonotypes between healthy human individuals. Study-wide background: Per donor, CD8 memory used one plate, CD8 naive used two, CD4 memory used three and CD4 naive used three. General observations from the study: Read depth was anticipated to influence clonotype sharing among donors.

V dropped 6 bases and J dropped 3 bases, with 10 bases sitting between them. The CDR3 totals 13 residues. Germline V gives CDR1 KGHSH, CDR2 LQKENI. Healthy adults negative for HIV, lacking recent acute infections or vaccinations, served as donors. Splitting the CD4+ cells yielded a CD45RA+ naive subset and a CD45RA-negative memory subset. Sample: naive CD4+ T cells sorted from blood. As for subset: CD45RA+ positively selected. The J gene is TRBJ2-3, the V gene TRBV18; D is unresolved. The source is a man aged 25-40 years in good health. The CDR3 spells CASSPRLTDTQYF. The CDR3 DNA is TGTGCCAGCTCTCCTAGACTGACAGATACGCAGTATTTT.